This TCR beta chain was profiled in a study of blood T cell repertoires in COVID-19. Study overall: T cells, B-cell-depleted T cells, or PBMCs supplied cDNA or gDNA.

In the authors' workflow: Amplification from reference gene primers served as the basis for estimated nucleated cell counts. The protocol was immunoSEQ multiplex PCR, while the TCRdb copy is restricted to in-frame clones and leaves out a portion. V and J calls and clone size come straight from that table; D and trimming were deduced from the DNA. The data show approximately 210,000 clones, about 91% seen once. Trimming shortened V by 8 bases and J by 5 bases, and 18 bases separated the two germline ends. From germline, CDR1 is WSHSY and CDR2 SAAADI. The CDR3 sequence is 14 residues long. The TCR comes from a man aged 30-40 years with acute or convalescent COVID-19. The sequencing input was peripheral blood. This chain links TRBV10-2 with TRBJ1-1; D perhaps matches TRBD1 (5 bases). The CDR3 DNA is TGCGCCAGCGGGGACGGAGGACGGGGGACTGAAGCTTTCTTT. Translating it yields CASGDGGRGTEAFF.